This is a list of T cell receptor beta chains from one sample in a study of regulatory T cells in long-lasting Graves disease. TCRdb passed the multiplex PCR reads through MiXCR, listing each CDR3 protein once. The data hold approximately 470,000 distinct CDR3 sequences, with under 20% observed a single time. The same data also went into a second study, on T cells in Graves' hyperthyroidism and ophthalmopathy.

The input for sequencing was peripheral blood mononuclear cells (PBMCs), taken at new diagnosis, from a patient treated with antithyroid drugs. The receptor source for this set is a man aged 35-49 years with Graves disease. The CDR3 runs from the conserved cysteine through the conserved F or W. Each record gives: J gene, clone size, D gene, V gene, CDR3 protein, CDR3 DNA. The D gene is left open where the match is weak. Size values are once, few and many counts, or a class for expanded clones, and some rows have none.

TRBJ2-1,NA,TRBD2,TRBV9,CASSAPGTSGSSEQFF,TGTGCCAGCAGCGCCCCGGGGACTAGCGGGAGTTCTGAGCAGTTCTTC
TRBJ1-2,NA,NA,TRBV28,CASSLYGRGPEGGYTF,TGTGCCAGCAGTTTATACGGTCGGGGCCCCGAGGGTGGCTACACCTTC
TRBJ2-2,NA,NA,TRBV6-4,CASSDSAVITSTGELFF,TGTGCCAGCAGTGACTCGGCAGTCATCACTTCCACCGGGGAGCTGTTTTTT
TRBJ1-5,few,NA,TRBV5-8,CASSFPNGNQPQHF,TGTGCCAGCAGCTTTCCCAACGGCAATCAGCCCCAGCATTTT
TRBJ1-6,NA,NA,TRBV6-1,CASKDPIAPLHF,TGTGCCAGCAAGGACCCGATAGCTCCCCTCCACTTT
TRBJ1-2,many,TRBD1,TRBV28,CASSETGNGYTF,TGTGCCAGCAGTGAGACAGGGAATGGCTACACCTTC
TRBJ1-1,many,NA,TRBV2,CASTPPMGEAFF,TGTGCCAGCACCCCTCCAATGGGTGAAGCTTTCTTT
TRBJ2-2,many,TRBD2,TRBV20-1,CSARDPLAAGELFF,TGCAGTGCTAGAGACCCTCTAGCGGCCGGGGAGCTGTTTTTT
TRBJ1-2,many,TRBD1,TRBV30,CAWSPIPGTEYGYTF,TGTGCCTGGAGTCCTATCCCCGGGACAGAATATGGCTACACCTTC
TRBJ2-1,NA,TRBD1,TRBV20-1,CSAYRDRETWGRINEQFF,TGCAGTGCTTACCGGGACAGGGAAACTTGGGGTAGGATCAATGAGCAGTTCTTC
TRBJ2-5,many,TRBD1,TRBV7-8,CASSPRTGRFGTQYF,TGTGCCAGCAGCCCTAGGACAGGAAGGTTTGGGACCCAGTACTTC
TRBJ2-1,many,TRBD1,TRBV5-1,CASGPGQAYNEQFF,TGCGCCAGCGGGCCGGGACAGGCCTACAATGAGCAGTTCTTC
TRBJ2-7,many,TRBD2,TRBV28,CASSLVSGGWEQYF,TGTGCCAGCAGTTTGGTTAGCGGGGGTTGGGAGCAGTACTTC
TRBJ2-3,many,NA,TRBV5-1,CASSWTSTDTQYF,TGTGCCAGCAGCTGGACTAGCACAGATACGCAGTATTTT
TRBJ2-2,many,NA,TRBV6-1,CASIHPFPGGGTGELFF,TGTGCCAGCATCCACCCCTTCCCCGGAGGTGGCACCGGGGAGCTGTTTTTT
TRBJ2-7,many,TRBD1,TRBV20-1,CSATAGTGNNEQYF,TGCAGTGCTACCGCCGGGACAGGGAATAACGAGCAGTACTTC
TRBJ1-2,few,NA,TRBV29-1,CSVAGVNNYGYTF,TGCAGCGTTGCAGGAGTTAATAACTATGGCTACACCTTC
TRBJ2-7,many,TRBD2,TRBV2,CASSVLAGVAYEQYF,TGTGCCAGCAGTGTACTAGCGGGAGTTGCCTACGAGCAGTACTTC
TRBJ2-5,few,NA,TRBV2,CASRAGPWEETQYF,TGTGCCAGCAGAGCCGGACCCTGGGAGGAGACCCAGTACTTC
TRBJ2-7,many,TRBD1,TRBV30,CAWSRGRSYEQYF,TGTGCCTGGAGTAGGGGGCGTTCCTACGAGCAGTACTTC
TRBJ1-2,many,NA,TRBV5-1,CASSPHWTDNYGYTF,TGCGCCAGCAGCCCCCATTGGACGGATAACTATGGCTACACCTTC
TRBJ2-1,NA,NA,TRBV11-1,CASRWSFRDRADNEQFF,TGTGCCAGCAGATGGTCTTTTCGTGACCGGGCTGACAATGAGCAGTTCTTC
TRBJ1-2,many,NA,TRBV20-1,CSASESYGYTF,TGCAGTGCTAGCGAGAGCTATGGCTACACCTTC
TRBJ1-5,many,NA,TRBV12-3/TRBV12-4,CASRNRGLDQPQHF,TGTGCCAGCAGGAACCGGGGCCTCGATCAGCCCCAGCATTTT